The entry below gives a single T cell receptor beta chain sequence along with its context. The data are from a study of blood T cell repertoires in COVID-19. Study details: T cells, B-cell-depleted T cells, or PBMCs supplied cDNA or gDNA.

Produced via immunoSEQ multiplex PCR; TCRdb's table is partial and in-frame only. The sample holds about 290,000 clones, over 85% seen once. Seattle-derived patients entered the study during active infection and were followed longitudinally. Material: peripheral blood. This TCR derives from a young woman with COVID-19, enrolled during active disease.

As DNA, the CDR3 is TGCGCCAGCAGCCCCGGGGGGAATAACTATGGCTACACCTTC. Residues: CASSPGGNNYGYTF. This chain connects TRBV4-1 to TRBJ1-2, with D possibly being TRBD1 (5 bases). The V gene's germline CDR1 is MGHRA and CDR2 YSYEKL. Between the trimmed V and J ends, which lost 4 bases and 1 base, there was a span of 10 bases. The CDR3 covers 14 residues.